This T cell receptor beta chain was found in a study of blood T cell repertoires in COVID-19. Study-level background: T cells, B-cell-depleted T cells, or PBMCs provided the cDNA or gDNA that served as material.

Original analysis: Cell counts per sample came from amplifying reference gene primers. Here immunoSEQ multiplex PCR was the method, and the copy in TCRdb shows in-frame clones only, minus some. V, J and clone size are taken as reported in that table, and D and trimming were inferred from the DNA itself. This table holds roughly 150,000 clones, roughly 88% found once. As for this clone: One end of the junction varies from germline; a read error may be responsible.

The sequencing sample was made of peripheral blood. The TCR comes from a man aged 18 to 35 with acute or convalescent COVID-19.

The CDR3 bases are TGTGCCACCAGTGATCGGGGACTAGCGGCCTCAGAGACGCAGTATTTT. This encodes CATSDRGLAASETQYF. This chain uses TRBV24-1 with TRBJ2-3; TRBD2 matches 11 bases. Germline V CDR1 and CDR2: KGHDR, SFDVKD. The length of the CDR3 is 16 residues.